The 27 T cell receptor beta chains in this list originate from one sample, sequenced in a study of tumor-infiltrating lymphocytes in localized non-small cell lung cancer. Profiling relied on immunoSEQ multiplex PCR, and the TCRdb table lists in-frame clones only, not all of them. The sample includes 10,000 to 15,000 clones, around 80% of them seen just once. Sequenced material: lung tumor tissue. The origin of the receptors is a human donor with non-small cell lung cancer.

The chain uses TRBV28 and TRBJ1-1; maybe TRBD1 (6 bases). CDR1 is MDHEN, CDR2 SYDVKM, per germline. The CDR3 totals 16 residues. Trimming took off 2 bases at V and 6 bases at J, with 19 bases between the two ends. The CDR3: CASSLPLTGGRAEAFF. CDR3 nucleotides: TGTGCCAGCAGTTTACCACTGACAGGCGGGAGGGCTGAAGCTTTCTTT.

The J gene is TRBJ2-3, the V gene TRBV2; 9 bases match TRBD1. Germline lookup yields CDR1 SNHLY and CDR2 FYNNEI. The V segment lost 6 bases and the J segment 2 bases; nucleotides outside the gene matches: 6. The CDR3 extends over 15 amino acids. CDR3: CASRRQGVHTDTQYF. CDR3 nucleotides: TGTGCCAGCAGGAGACAGGGGGTTCACACAGATACGCAGTATTTT.

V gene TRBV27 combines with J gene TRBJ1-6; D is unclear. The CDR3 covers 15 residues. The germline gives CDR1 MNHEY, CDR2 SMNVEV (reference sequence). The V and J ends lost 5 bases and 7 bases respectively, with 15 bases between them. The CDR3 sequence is CASSPRAATNSPLHF. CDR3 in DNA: TGTGCCAGCAGTCCCCGTGCAGCGACCAATTCACCCCTCCACTTT.

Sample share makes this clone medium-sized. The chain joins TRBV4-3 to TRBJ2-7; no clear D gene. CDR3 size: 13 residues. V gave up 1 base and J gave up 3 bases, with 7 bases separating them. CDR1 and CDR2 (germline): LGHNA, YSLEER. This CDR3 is CASSQGQDYEQYF. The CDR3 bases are TGCGCCAGCAGCCAAGGACAAGACTACGAGCAGTACTTC.

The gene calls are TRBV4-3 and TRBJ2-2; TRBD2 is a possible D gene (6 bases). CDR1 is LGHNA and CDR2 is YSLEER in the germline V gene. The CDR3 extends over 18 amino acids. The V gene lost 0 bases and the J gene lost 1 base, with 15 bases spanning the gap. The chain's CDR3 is CASSQEPRTGVNTGELFF. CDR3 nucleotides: TGCGCCAGCAGCCAAGAGCCTCGGACGGGAGTGAACACCGGGGAGCTGTTTTTT.

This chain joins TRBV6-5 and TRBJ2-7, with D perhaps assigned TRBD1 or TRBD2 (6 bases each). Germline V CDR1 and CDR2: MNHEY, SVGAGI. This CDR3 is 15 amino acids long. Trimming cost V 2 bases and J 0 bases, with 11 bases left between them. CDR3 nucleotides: TGTGCCAGCAGTTACCAGAGGGGGGCCTCCTACGAGCAGTACTTC. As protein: CASSYQRGASYEQYF.

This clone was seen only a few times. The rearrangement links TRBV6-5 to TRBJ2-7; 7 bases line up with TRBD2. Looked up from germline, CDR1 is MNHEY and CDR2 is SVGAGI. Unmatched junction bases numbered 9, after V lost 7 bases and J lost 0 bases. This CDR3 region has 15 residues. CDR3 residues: CASTQSGESSYEQYF. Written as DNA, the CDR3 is TGTGCCAGCACCCAAAGCGGGGAGAGCTCCTACGAGCAGTACTTC.

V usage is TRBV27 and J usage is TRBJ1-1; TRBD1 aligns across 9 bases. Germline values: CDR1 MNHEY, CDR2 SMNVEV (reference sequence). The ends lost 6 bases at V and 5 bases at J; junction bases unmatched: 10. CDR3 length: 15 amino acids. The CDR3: CASRGGQGRRTEAFF. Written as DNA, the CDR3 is TGTGCCAGCAGGGGGGGACAGGGAAGAAGAACTGAAGCTTTCTTT.

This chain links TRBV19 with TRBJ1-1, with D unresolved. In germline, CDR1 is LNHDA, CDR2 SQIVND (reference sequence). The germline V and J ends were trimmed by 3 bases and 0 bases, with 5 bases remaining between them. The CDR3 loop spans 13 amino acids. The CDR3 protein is CASSIRLNTEAFF. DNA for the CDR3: TGTGCCAGTAGTATCAGGTTGAACACTGAAGCTTTCTTT. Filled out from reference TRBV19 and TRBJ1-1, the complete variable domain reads DGGITQSPKYLFRKEGQNVTLSCEQNLNHDAMYWYRQDPGQGLRLIYYSQIVNDFQKGDIAEGYSVSREKKESFPLTVTSAQKNPTAFYLCASSIRLNTEAFFGQGTRLTVV.

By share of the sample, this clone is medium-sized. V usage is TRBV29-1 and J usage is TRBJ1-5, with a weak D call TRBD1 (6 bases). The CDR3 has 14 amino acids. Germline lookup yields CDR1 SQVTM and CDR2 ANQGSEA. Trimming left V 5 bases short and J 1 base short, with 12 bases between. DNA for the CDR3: TGCAGCGTTCCGGGGGGCGAAAGCAATCAGCCCCAGCATTTT. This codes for CSVPGGESNQPQHF.

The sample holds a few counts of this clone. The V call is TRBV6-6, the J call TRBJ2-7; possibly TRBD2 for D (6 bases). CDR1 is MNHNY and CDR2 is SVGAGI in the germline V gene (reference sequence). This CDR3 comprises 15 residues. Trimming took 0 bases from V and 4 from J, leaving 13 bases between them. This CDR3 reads CASSYSKQGGYEQYF. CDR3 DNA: TGTGCCAGCAGTTACTCGAAGCAGGGAGGTTACGAGCAGTACTTC.

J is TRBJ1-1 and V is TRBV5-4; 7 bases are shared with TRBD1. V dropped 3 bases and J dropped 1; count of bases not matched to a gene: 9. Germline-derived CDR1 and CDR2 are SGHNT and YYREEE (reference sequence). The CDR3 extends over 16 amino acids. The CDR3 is CASSSRQGVPNTEAFF. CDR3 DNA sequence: TGTGCCAGCAGCTCCCGACAGGGCGTCCCGAACACTGAAGCTTTCTTT.

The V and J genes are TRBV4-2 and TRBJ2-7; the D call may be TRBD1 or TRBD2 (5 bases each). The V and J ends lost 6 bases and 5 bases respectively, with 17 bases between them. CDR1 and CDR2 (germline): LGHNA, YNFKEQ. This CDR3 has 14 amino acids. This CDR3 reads CASSTRGLGDEQYF. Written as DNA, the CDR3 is TGTGCCAGCAGTACCCGGGGCCTAGGAGACGAGCAGTACTTC.

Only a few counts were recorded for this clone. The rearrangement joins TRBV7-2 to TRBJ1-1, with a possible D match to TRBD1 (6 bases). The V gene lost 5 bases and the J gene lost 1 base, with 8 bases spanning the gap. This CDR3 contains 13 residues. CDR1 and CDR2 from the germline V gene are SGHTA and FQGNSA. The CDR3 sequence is CASSTQGNTEAFF. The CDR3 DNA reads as TGTGCCAGCAGCACACAGGGGAACACTGAAGCTTTCTTT.

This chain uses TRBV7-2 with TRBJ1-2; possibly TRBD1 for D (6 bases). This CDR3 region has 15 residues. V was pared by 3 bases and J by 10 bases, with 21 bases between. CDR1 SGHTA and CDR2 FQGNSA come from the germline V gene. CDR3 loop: CASSLSGGSFNLYTF. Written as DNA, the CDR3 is TGTGCCAGCAGCTTGAGCGGGGGCTCCTTCAACCTCTACACCTTC.

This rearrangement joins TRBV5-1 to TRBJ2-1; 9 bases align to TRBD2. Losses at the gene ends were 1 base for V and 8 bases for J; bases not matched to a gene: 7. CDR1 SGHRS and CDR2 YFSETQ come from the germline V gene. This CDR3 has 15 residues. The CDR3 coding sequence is TGCGCCAGCAGCTTGAAGATAGCGGGGGTGGATGAGCAGTTCTTC. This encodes CASSLKIAGVDEQFF.

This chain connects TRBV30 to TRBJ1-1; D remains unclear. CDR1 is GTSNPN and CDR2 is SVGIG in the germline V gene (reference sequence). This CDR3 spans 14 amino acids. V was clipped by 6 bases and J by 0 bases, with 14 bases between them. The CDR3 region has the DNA TGTGCCTGCACCGCGGACGTGCTGAACACTGAAGCTTTCTTT. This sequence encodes CACTADVLNTEAFF.

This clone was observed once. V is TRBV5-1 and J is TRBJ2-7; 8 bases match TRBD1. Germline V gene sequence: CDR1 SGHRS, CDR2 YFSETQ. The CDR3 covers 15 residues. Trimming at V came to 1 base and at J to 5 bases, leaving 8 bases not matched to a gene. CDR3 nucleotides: TGCGCCAGCAGCTTGACAGGGGGGCCTCCGGACGAGCAGTACTTC. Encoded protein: CASSLTGGPPDEQYF.

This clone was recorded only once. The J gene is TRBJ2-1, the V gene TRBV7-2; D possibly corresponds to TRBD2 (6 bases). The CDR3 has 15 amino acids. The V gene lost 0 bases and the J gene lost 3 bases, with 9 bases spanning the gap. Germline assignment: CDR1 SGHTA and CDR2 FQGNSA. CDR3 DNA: TGTGCCAGCAGCTTAGCGCGGGGCAACTACAATGAGCAGTTCTTC. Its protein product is CASSLARGNYNEQFF.

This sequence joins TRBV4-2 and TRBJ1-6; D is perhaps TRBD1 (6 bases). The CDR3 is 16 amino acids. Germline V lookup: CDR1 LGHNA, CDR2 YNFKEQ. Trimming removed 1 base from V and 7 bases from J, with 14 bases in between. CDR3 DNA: TGTGCCAGCAGCCAAGTTGACAGCCAGGGGAATTCACCCCTCCACTTT. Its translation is CASSQVDSQGNSPLHF.

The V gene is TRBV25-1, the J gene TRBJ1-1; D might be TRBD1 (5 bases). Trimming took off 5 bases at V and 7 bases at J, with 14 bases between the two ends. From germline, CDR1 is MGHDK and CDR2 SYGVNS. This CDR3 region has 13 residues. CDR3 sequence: CASSPAVRGEAFF. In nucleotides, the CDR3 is TGTGCCAGCAGTCCCGCCGTGAGGGGTGAAGCTTTCTTT.

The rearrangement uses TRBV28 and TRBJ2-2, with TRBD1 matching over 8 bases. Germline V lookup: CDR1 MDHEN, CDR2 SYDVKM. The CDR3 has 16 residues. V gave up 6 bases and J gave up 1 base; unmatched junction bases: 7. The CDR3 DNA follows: TGTGCCAGCAGGCCCCTAGGGACAGGGAACACCGGGGAGCTGTTTTTT. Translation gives CASRPLGTGNTGELFF.

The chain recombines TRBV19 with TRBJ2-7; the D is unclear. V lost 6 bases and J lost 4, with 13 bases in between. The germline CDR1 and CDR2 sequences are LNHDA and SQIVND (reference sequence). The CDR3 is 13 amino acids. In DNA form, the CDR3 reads TGTGCCAGTAGGAGCACCGAAAGATACGAGCAGTACTTC. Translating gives CASRSTERYEQYF.

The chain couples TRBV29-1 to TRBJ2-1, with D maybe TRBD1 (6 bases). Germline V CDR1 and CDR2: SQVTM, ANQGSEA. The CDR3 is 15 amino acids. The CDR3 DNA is TGCAGTATTCCTCTTGGGACACTAGTCTACAATGAGCAGTTCTTC. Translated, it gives CSIPLGTLVYNEQFF.

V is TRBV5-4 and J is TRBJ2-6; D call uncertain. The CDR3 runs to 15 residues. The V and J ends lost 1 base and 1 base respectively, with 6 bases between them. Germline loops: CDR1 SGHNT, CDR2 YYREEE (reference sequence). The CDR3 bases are TGTGCCAGCAGCTTGAGGCAGTCTGGGGCCAACGTCCTGACTTTC. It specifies CASSLRQSGANVLTF.

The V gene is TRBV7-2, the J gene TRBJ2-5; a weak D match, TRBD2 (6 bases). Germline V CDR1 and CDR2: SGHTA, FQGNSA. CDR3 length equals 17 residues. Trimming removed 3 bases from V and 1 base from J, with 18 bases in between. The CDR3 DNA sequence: TGTGCCAGCAGCTTCGGCTGGGGTGGCGGGGCCCAAGAGACCCAGTACTTC. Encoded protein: CASSFGWGGGAQETQYF.

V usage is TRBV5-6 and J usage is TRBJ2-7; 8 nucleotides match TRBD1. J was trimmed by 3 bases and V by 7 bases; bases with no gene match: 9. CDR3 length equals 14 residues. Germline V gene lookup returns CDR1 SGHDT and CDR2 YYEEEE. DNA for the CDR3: TGTGCCAGCGGACAGGGAACGCTGATCTACGAGCAGTACTTC. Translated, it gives CASGQGTLIYEQYF.